This is a list of T cell receptor beta chains from one sample in a study of T cells in Graves' hyperthyroidism and ophthalmopathy. TCRdb re-called the multiplex PCR reads through MiXCR, storing one row per CDR3 protein. This repertoire shows about 290,000 distinct CDR3 sequences, more than 10% found once; its top ten account for 6.5% to 10%. Sequencing was carried out using blood. Source of these receptors: a young woman with Graves' hyperthyroidism that later progressed to Graves' ophthalmopathy. The CDR3 runs from the conserved cysteine through the conserved F or W. A D gene is named only where the DNA matches it firmly. A row's size may be missing; if present it is once, few, many or a size class.

clone size,V gene,J gene,D gene,CDR3 length,CDR3 DNA,CDR3 protein
many,TRBV11-2,TRBJ2-5,NA,15,TGTGCCAGCAGCTTCGACAGGTTAGGGTGGGAGACCCAGTACTTC,CASSFDRLGWETQYF
few,TRBV6-2/TRBV6-3,TRBJ2-1,NA,11,TGTGCTACGGGGCCCTACAATGAGCAGTTCTTC,CATGPYNEQFF
many,TRBV2,TRBJ2-2,NA,15,TGTGCCAGCAGTGAAACGGCCGCTGACACCGGGGAGCTGTTTTTT,CASSETAADTGELFF
few,TRBV5-1,TRBJ2-6,NA,15,TGCGCCAGCAGCATGACAGGTGGTGGGGCCAACGTCCTGACTTTC,CASSMTGGGANVLTF
few,TRBV6-5,TRBJ2-2,TRBD1,15,TGTGCCAGCAGTTACCGGGACAGGGAGAACGGGGAGCTGTTTTTT,CASSYRDRENGELFF
many,TRBV10-3,TRBJ1-1,TRBD1,14,TGTGCCATCAGGGCCCCGGACAGGGACACTGAAGCTTTCTTT,CAIRAPDRDTEAFF
many,TRBV18,TRBJ2-4,NA,14,TGTGCCAGCTCACCACCGGCAGGGCCCGCCATTCAGTACTTC,CASSPPAGPAIQYF
many,TRBV4-1,TRBJ2-5,TRBD2,14,TGCGCCAGCAGCCCCGGGGGGGACCAAGAGACCCAGTACTTC,CASSPGGDQETQYF
many,TRBV11-2,TRBJ2-2,TRBD2,15,TGTGCCAGCAGCTTCGGACTAGCGGGGACCGGGGAGCTGTTTTTT,CASSFGLAGTGELFF
few,TRBV20-1,TRBJ2-4,NA,15,TGCAGTGCTAGTGAGGGGTATACCGGCAAAAACATTCAGTACTTC,CSASEGYTGKNIQYF
many,TRBV6-2/TRBV6-3,TRBJ2-3,TRBD2,14,TGTGCCAGCACCCTAAGCGGGAGGGAAAGTACGCAGTATTTT,CASTLSGRESTQYF
many,TRBV12-3/TRBV12-4,TRBJ1-3,NA,13,TGTGCCTCAAAGGTTGGCCTGGTTAGCCCCATATATTTT,CASKVGLVSPIYF
many,TRBV24-1,TRBJ2-5,TRBD2,22,TGTGCCACCAGTGAGGGCCAACGTAGGAGCAGACTAGCGGGATTATACCAAGAGACCCAGTACTTC,CATSEGQRRSRLAGLYQETQYF
many,TRBV11-3,TRBJ2-3,NA,15,TGTGCCAGCAGCTTAGGCCGGGGTGAGGCAGATACGCAGTATTTT,CASSLGRGEADTQYF
many,TRBV28,TRBJ2-1,TRBD2,16,TGTGCCAGCAGTCAGGGTCTAGCGGGAGGGTCCAATGAGCAGTTCTTC,CASSQGLAGGSNEQFF
many,TRBV9,TRBJ2-1,TRBD2,15,TGTGCCAGCAGCGGTAGCGGGACGCCCTACAATGAGCAGTTCTTC,CASSGSGTPYNEQFF
many,TRBV28,TRBJ2-7,TRBD2,13,TGTGCCAGCAGGGTGGGGGGGGGCTACGAGCAGTACTTC,CASRVGGGYEQYF
few,TRBV6-1,TRBJ2-3,TRBD1,17,TGTGCCAGCAGTGAACAAACAGGGGGATGGAGCACAGATACGCAGTATTTT,CASSEQTGGWSTDTQYF
many,TRBV20-1,TRBJ2-7,TRBD2,13,TGCAGTGCTAGCACGGGAGGGGGGATGAAGCAGTACTTC,CSASTGGGMKQYF
NA,TRBV7-9,TRBJ1-1,NA,15,TGTGCCAGCAGCTTGTGGGGGACGGCGAACACTGAAGCTTTCTTT,CASSLWGTANTEAFF
many,TRBV20-1,TRBJ2-2,TRBD2,12,TGCAGTGCTGACGGGGGGACCGGGGAGCTGTTTTTT,CSADGGTGELFF
NA,TRBV7-2,TRBJ2-2,NA,16,TGTGCCAGCAGCTTAGTCTTAGGGATGGACACCGGGGAGCTGTTTTTT,CASSLVLGMDTGELFF